This T cell receptor (beta chain) is drawn from a study of T-cell reconstitution after alpha-beta-depleted transplantation in children. This clonotype was observed a handful of times. Using unique molecular identifiers, the investigators prepared the TCRbeta library. MiXCR, run by TCRdb on the PCR reads, gives a single entry per CDR3 protein. The sample lists approximately 350,000 distinct CDR3 sequences; 10% were seen once. Germline lookup yields CDR1 MGHRA and CDR2 YSYEKL. CDR3 length: 15 residues. The ends were cut back, 4 bases at V and 1 base at J, with 11 bases in the middle. The TCR sequence derives from a human donor who donated a stem cell graft to a child with acute lymphoblastic leukemia. The J gene is TRBJ1-5, the V gene TRBV4-1, with D hard to call. The sample here was PBMCs from the stem cell graft donor, taken from the stem cell graft. CDR3 residues: CASSLRGSSNQPQHF. CDR3 nucleotides: TGCGCCAGCAGCCTTCGCGGGTCGAGCAATCAGCCCCAGCATTTT.